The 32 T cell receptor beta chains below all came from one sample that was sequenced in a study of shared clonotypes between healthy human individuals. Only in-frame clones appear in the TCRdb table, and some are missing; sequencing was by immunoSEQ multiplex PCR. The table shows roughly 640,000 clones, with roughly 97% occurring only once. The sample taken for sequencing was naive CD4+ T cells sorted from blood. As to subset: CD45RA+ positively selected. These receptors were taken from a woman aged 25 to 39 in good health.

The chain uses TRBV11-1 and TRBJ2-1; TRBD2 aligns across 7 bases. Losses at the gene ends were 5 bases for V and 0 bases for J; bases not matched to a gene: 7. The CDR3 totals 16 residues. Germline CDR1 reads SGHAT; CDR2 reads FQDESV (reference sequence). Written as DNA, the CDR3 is TGTGCCAGCAGCCCTGAGGGAGGGGACTCCTACAATGAGCAGTTCTTC. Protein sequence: CASSPEGGDSYNEQFF.

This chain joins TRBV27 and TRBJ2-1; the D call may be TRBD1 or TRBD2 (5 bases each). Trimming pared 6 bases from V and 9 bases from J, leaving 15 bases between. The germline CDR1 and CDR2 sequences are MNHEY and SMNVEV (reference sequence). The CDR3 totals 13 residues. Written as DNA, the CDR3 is TGTGCCAGCAGGGGGACCCTGATAGTTGAGCAGTTCTTC. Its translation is CASRGTLIVEQFF.

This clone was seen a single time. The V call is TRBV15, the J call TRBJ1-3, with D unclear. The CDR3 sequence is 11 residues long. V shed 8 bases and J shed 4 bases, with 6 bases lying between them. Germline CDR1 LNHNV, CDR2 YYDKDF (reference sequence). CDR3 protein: CATSRGNTIYF. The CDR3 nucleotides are TGTGCCACCTCGAGGGGAAACACCATATATTTT.

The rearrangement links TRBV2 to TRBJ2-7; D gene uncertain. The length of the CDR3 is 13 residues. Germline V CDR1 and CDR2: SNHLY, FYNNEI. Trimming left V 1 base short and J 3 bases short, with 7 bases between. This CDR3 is CASSEGSYYEQYF. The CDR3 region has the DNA TGTGCCAGCAGTGAAGGGAGTTACTACGAGCAGTACTTC.

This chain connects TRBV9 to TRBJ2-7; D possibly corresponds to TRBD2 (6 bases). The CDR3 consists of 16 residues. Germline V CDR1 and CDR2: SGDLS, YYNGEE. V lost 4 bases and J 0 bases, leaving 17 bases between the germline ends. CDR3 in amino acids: CASSPTGSTASYEQYF. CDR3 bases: TGTGCCAGCAGCCCGACCGGGAGTACGGCCTCCTACGAGCAGTACTTC.

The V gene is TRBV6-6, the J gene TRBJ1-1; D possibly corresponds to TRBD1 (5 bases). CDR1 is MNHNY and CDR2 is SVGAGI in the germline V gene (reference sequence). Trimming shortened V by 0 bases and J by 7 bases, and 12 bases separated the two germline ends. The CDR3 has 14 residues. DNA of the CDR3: TGTGCCAGCAGTTACTCGAGTGGACACCGTGAAGCTTTCTTT. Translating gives CASSYSSGHREAFF.

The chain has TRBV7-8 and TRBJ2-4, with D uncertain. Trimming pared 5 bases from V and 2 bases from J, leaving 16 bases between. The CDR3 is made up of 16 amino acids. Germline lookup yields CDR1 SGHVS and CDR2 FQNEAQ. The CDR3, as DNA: TGTGCCAGCAGCACACCTGACGGGCTCACCAAAAACATTCAGTACTTC. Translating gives CASSTPDGLTKNIQYF.

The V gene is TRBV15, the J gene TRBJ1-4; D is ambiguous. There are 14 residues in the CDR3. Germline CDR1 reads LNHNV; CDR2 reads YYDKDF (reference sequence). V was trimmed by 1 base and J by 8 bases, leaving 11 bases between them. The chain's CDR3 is CATSRARDGEKLFF. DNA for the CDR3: TGTGCCACCAGCAGAGCCCGCGATGGGGAAAAACTGTTTTTT.

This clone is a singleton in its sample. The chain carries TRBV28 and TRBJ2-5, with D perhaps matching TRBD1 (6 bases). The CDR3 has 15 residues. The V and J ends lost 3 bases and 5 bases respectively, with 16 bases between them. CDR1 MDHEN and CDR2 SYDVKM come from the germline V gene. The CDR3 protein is CASSLSGQSDETQYF. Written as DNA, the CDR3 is TGTGCCAGCAGTTTGTCTGGACAGTCCGACGAGACCCAGTACTTC.

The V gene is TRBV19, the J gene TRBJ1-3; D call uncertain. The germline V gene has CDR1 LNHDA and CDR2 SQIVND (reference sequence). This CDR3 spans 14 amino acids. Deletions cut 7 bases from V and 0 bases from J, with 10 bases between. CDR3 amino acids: CASNEQNSGNTIYF. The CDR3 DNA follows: TGTGCCAGTAATGAGCAAAACTCTGGAAACACCATATATTTT.

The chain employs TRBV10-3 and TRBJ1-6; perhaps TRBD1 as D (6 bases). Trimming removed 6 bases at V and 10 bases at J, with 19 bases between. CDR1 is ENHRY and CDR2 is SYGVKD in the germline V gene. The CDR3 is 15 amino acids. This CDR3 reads CAISRDIVPGSPLHF. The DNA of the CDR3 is TGTGCCATCAGCCGGGACATCGTCCCGGGATCACCCCTCCACTTT.

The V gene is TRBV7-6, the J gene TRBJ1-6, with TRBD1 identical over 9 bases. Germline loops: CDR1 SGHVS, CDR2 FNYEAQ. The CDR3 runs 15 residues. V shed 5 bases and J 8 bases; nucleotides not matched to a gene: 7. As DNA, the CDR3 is TGTGCCAGCAGCCCCCGACAGGGGGGTGATTCACCCCTCCACTTT. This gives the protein CASSPRQGGDSPLHF.

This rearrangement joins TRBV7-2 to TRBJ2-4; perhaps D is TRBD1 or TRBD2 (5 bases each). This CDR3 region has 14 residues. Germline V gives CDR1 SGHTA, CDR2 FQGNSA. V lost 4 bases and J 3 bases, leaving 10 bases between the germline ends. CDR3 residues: CASSSRDRKNIQYF. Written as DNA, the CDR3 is TGTGCCAGCAGCTCCCGGGACCGCAAAAACATTCAGTACTTC. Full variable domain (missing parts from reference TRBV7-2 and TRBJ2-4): GAGVSQSPSNKVTEKGKDVELRCDPISGHTALYWYRQSLGQGLEFLIYFQGNSAPDKSGLPSDRFSAERTGGSVSTLTIQRTQQEDSAVYLCASSSRDRKNIQYFGAGTRLSVL.

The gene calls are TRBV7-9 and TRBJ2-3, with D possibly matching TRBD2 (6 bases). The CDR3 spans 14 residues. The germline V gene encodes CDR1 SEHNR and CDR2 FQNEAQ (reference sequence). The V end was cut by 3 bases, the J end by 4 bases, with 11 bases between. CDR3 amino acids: CASSFTSSADTQYF. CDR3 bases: TGTGCCAGCAGCTTTACTAGCTCCGCAGATACGCAGTATTTT.

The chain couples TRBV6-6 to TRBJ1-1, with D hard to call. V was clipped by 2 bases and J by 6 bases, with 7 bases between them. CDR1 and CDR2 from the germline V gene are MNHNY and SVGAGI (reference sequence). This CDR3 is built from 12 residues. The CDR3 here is CASSYPGSEAFF. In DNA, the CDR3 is TGTGCCAGCAGTTACCCCGGGTCTGAAGCTTTCTTT.

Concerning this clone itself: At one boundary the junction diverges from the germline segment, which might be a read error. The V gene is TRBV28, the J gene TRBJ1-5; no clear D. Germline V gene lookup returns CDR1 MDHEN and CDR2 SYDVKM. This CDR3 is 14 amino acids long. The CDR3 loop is CASSLWLDNQPQHF. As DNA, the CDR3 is TGTGCCAGTAGTTTATGGTTAGACAATCAGCCCCAGCATTTT.

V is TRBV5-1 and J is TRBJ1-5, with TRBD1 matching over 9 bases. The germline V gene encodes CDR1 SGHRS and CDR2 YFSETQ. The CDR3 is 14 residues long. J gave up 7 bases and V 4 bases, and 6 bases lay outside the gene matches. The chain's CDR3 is CASSPDRGSQPQHF. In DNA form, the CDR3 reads TGCGCCAGCAGCCCGGACAGGGGAAGCCAGCCCCAGCATTTT. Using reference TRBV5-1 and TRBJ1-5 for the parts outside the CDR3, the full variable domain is KAGVTQTPRYLIKTRGQQVTLSCSPISGHRSVSWYQQTPGQGLQFLFEYFSETQRNKGNFPGRFSGRQFSNSRSEMNVSTLELGDSALYLCASSPDRGSQPQHFGDGTRLSIL.

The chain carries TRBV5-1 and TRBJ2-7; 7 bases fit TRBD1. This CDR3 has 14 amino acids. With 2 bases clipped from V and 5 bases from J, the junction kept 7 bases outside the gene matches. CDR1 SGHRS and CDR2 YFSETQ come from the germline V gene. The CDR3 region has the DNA TGCGCCAGCAGCTTTGAGGGGGCGCCAGACGAGCAGTACTTC. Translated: CASSFEGAPDEQYF.

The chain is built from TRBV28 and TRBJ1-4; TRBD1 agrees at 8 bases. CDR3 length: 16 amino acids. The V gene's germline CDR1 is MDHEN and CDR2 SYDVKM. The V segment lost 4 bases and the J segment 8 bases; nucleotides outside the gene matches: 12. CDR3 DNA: TGTGCCAGCAGTTCCACCCTGGGACAGGCTGGCGAAAAACTGTTTTTT. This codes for CASSSTLGQAGEKLFF.

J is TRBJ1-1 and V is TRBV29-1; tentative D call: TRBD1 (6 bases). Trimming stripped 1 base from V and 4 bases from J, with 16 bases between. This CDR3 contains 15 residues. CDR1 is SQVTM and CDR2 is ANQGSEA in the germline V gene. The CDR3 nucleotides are TGCAGCGTTGAAGGGGGGGCAGGGAGGTTCACTGAAGCTTTCTTT. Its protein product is CSVEGGAGRFTEAFF. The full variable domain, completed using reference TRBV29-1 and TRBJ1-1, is SAVISQKPSRDICQRGTSLTIQCQVDSQVTMMFWYRQQPGQSLTLIATANQGSEATYESGFVIDKFPISRPNLTFSTLTVSNMSPEDSSIYLCSVEGGAGRFTEAFFGQGTRLTVV.

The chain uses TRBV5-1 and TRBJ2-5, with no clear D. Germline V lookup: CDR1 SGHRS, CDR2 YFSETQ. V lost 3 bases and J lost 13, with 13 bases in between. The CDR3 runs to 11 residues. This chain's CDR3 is CASSSDRIRYF. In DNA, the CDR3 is TGCGCCAGCAGCTCCGACCGGATTCGGTACTTC.

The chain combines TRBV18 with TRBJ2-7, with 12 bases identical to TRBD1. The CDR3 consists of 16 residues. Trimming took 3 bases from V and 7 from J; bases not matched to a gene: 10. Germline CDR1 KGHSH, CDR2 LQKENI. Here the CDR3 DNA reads TGTGCCAGCTCACCTCTGGGACAGGGGGCGCCGGGAGAGCAGTACTTC. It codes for CASSPLGQGAPGEQYF.

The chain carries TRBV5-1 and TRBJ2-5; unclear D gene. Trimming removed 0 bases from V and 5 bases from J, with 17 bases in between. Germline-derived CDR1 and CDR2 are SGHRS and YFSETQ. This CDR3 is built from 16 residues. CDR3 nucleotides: TGCGCCAGCAGCTTGGGGTCTTACACGAGAGCGGAGACCCAGTACTTC. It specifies CASSLGSYTRAETQYF.

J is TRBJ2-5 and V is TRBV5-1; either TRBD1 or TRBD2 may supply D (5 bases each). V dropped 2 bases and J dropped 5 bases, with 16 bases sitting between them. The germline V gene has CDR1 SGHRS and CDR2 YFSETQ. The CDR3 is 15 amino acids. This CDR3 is CASSFSEGPGETQYF. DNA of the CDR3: TGCGCCAGCAGCTTTTCTGAGGGGCCAGGGGAGACCCAGTACTTC.

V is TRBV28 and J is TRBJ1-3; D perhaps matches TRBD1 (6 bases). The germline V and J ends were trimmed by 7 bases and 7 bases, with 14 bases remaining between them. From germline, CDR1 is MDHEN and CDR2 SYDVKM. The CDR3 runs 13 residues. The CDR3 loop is CASNNRARNTIYF. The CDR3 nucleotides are TGTGCCAGCAACAACAGGGCAAGGAACACCATATATTTT.

CDR3: CASSLVVGGLNEQFF. In nucleotides, the CDR3 is TGCGCCAGCAGCTTGGTAGTGGGAGGGCTCAATGAGCAGTTCTTC. This chain links TRBV5-1 with TRBJ2-1; TRBD2 aligns across 7 bases. Germline lookup yields CDR1 SGHRS and CDR2 YFSETQ. V lost 0 bases, J lost 6 bases, and 6 bases stayed unmatched. This CDR3 spans 15 amino acids.

CDR3 nucleotides: TGTGCCAGCAGCCGGACGGGGCAGAATTCACCCCTCCACTTT. Its translation: CASSRTGQNSPLHF. The chain carries TRBV6-6 and TRBJ1-6; tentative D call: TRBD1 (5 bases). V gave up 6 bases and J gave up 7 bases, with 13 bases separating them. There are 14 residues in the CDR3. Germline V gene lookup returns CDR1 MNHNY and CDR2 SVGAGI (reference sequence).

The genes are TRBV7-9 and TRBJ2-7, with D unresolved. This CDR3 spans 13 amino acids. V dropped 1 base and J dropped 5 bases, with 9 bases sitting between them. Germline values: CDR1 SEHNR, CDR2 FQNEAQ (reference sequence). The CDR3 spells CASSLVVPDEQYF. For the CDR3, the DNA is TGTGCCAGCAGCTTAGTGGTCCCCGACGAGCAGTACTTC.

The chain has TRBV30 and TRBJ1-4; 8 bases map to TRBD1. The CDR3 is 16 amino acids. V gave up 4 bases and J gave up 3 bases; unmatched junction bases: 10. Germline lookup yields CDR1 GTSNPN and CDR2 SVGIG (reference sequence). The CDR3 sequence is CAWTTDRVRANEKLFF. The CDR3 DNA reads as TGTGCCTGGACTACGGACAGGGTGAGGGCTAATGAAAAACTGTTTTTT.

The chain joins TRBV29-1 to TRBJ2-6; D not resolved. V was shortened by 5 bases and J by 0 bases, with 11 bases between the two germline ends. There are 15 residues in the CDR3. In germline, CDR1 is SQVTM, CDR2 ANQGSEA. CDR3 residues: CSVNVEGSGANVLTF. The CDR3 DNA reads TGCAGCGTTAATGTCGAAGGCTCTGGGGCCAACGTCCTGACTTTC.

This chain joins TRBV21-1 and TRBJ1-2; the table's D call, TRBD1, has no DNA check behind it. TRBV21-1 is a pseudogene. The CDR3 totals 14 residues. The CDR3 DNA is TGTGCCAGCAGCAAAGGTCGAACAGGGTATGGCTACACCTTC. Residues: CASSKGRTGYGYTF.

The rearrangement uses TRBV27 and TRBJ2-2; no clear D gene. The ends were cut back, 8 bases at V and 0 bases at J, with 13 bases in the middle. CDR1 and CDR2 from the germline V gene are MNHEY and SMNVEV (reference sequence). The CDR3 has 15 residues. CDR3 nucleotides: TGTGCCAGCTCTCGACGGAGTACGAACACCGGGGAGCTGTTTTTT. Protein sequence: CASSRRSTNTGELFF.